This TCR beta chain originates from a study of shared clonotypes between healthy human individuals. Across the study: Three plates were used per donor for CD4 naive, three for CD4 memory, two for CD8 naive and one for CD8 memory. Whole-study findings and limits: Some naive CD4 clonotypes, around 5%, turned up in common across a handful of donors.

Worth noting for this clone: Its antigen is unknown.

CDR1 is MNHNY and CDR2 is SVGAGI in the germline V gene (reference sequence). V was clipped by 5 bases and J by 1 base; unmatched bases: 4. The CDR3 is made up of 14 amino acids. Naive CD45RA+ and memory CD45RA-negative subsets were split from CD4+ cells. Genomic DNA of each subset was evenly split across several immunoSEQ plates. Produced via immunoSEQ multiplex PCR; TCRdb's table is partial and in-frame only. Among roughly 2.6 million clones, approximately 92% were seen once, and the ten largest hold around 0.15%. The V gene is TRBV6-6, the J gene TRBJ2-7, with TRBD2 matching 8 bases. Material: naive CD4+ T cells sorted from blood. Subset noted: CD45RA+ positively selected. The TCR comes from a young man in good health. The CDR3 bases are TGTGCCAGCAGTATAGCGGGGACTTCCTACGAGCAGTACTTC. Translation gives CASSIAGTSYEQYF.